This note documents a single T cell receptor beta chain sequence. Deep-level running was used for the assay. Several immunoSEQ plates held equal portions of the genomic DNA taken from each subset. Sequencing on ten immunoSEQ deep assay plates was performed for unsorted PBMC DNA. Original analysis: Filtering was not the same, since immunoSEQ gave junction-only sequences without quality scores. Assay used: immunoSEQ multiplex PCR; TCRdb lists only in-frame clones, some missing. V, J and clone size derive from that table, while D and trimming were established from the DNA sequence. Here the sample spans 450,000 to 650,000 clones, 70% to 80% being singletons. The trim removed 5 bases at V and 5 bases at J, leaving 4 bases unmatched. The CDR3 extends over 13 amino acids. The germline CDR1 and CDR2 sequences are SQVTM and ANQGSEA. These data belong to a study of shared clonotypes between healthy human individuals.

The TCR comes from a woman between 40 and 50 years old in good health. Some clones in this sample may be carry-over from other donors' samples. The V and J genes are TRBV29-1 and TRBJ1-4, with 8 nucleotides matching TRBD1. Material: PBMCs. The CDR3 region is CSVRGQGNEKLFF. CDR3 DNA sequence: TGCAGCGTTCGAGGACAGGGCAATGAAAAACTGTTTTTT.